This T cell receptor (beta chain) stems from a study of early T cells in non-severe SARS-CoV-2 infection. Unique molecular identifiers tagged individual cDNA molecules. TCRdb processed the 5' RACE reads anew with MiXCR; each CDR3 protein has one entry. This table holds about 80,000 distinct CDR3 sequences, more than 4% found once. Whole-study findings and limits: Private and CD4 specificities were missed by VDJdb matching, which favored anti-spike CD8 responses.

This clonotype was seen ten or more times. The antigen remains undetermined. This CDR3 contains 11 residues. Germline lookup yields CDR1 MRHNA and CDR2 SNTAGT. Trimming took off 4 bases at V and 8 bases at J, with 8 bases between the two ends. This chain links TRBV6-4 with TRBJ1-2; D is uncertain. The specimen comprised whole blood, sampled at baseline. This clonotype was obtained from an adult who was a healthcare worker with PCR-confirmed SARS-CoV-2 infection or an uninfected control (not recorded which). CDR3 in amino acids: CASSGGIGYTF. The CDR3 DNA follows: TGTGCCAGCAGTGGTGGAATCGGCTACACCTTC.